This T cell receptor beta chain was observed in a study of cytotoxic CD8 clonotypes in ibrutinib-treated CLL. In the study overall: Response samples were obtained once patients had received a median around 12 months of treatment, range 6 to 36.

Whole-study findings and limits: Baseline clonality exceeded age-matched healthy donors and tracked circulating CD8+ T-cell counts. Rising at ibrutinib response, clonality subsequently fell back toward baseline at progression.

A note on this clone: Its antigen is unidentified.

Targeted sequencing depth ranged from 1 in 200,000 to 1 in 1 million T cells. Assay used: immunoSEQ multiplex PCR; TCRdb lists only in-frame clones, some missing. The sample yields around 130,000 clones, 80% to 90% seen once. V lost 6 bases and J 4 bases, leaving 16 bases between the germline ends. The CDR3 spans 15 residues. Germline lookup yields CDR1 LNHDA and CDR2 SQIVND (reference sequence). V usage is TRBV19 and J usage is TRBJ1-5; tentatively, D is TRBD1 (5 bases). The specimen was PBMCs, collected after 24 months of ibrutinib treatment. The source of this sequence is a human donor with chronic lymphocytic leukemia. The DNA of the CDR3 is TGTGCCAGTAGGTCGAGGCTAGGGGTTAATCAGCCCCAGCATTTT. Protein sequence: CASRSRLGVNQPQHF.